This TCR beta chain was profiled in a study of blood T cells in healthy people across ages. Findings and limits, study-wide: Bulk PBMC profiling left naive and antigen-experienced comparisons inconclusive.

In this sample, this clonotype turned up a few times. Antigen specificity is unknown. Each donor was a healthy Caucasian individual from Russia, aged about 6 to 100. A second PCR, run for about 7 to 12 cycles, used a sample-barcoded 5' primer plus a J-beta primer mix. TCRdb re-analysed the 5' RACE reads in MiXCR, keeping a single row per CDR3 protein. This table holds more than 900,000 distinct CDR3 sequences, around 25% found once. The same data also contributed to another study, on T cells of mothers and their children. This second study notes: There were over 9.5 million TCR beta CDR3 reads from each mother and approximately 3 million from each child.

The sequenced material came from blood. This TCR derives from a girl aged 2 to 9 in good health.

Here the CDR3 reads CASSQAITEPNYGYTF. CDR3 sequence (DNA): TGTGCCAGCAGCCAAGCAATCACAGAGCCTAACTATGGCTACACCTTC. The chain is built from TRBV3-1 and TRBJ1-2; D is ambiguous. V was cut by 1 base and J by 0 bases, with 12 bases left in between. Germline V gene lookup returns CDR1 LGHDT and CDR2 YNNKEL (reference sequence). The CDR3 loop spans 16 amino acids.